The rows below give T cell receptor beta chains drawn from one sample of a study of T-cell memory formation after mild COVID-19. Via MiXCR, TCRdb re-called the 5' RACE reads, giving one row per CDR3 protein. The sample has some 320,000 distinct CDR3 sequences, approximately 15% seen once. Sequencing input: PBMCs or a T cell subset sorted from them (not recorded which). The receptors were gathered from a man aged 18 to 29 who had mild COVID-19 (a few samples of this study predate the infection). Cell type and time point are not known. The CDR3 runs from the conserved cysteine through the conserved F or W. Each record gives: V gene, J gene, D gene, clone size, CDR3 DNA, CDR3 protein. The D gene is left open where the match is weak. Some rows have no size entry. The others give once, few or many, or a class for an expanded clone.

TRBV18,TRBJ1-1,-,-,TGTGCCAGCTCACCCCAGGAGGGCCACACTGAAGCTTTCTTT,CASSPQEGHTEAFF
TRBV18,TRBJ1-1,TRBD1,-,TGTGCCAGCTCACCACCGGACAGGGGGCGGGACACTGAAGCTTTCTTT,CASSPPDRGRDTEAFF
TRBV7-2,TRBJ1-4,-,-,TGTGCCAGCAGCCGCTTAGTAGGTCGAGAAAAACTGTTTTTT,CASSRLVGREKLFF
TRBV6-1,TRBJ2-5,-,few,TGTGCCAGCAGTGAATACCAGGGTGTTGGGACCCAGTACTTC,CASSEYQGVGTQYF
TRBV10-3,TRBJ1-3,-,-,TGTGCCATCAGTGACCACGGAAACACCATATATTTT,CAISDHGNTIYF
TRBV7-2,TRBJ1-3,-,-,TGTGCCAGCAGCTTCGGACCCTACTGGGGAAACACCATATATTTT,CASSFGPYWGNTIYF
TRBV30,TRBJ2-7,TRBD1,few,TGTGCCTGGGGACAGGGATACGAGCAGTACTTC,CAWGQGYEQYF
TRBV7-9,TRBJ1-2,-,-,TGTGCCAGCAGCTTAGGGGGGGACGGGGACTATGGCTACACCTTC,CASSLGGDGDYGYTF
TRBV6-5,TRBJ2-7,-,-,TGTGCCAGCAGGTTCGGGGTGAGCGAGCAGTACTTC,CASRFGVSEQYF
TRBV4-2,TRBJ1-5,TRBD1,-,TGTGCCAGCAGCCCCCTGGCAGGGGGCCAGCCCCAGCATTTT,CASSPLAGGQPQHF
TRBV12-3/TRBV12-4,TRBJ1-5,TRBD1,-,TGTGCCAGCATCTCAGGACAGGGCGTTCAGCCCCAGCATTTT,CASISGQGVQPQHF
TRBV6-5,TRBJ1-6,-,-,TGTGCCACCGGGGGGGGATTAGAATCACCCCTCCACTTT,CATGGGLESPLHF
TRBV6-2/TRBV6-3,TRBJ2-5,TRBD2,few,TGTGCCAGCAATGAGCGGGGGCCACAAGAGACCCAGTACTTC,CASNERGPQETQYF
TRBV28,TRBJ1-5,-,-,TGTGCCAGCAGTTTCCGGTCGGAGCCCCAGCATTTT,CASSFRSEPQHF
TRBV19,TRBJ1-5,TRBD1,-,TGTGCCAGTAGTCCTGACAGGGCTTATAGCAATCAGCCCCAGCATTTT,CASSPDRAYSNQPQHF
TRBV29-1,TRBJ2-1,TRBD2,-,TGCAGCGTTGAGGGAGGGACCTCTCGTAGGAATGAGCAGTTCTTC,CSVEGGTSRRNEQFF
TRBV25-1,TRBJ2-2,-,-,TGTGCCAGCAGTTGGTGGTTAGGGGAGGACACCGGGGAGCTGTTTTTT,CASSWWLGEDTGELFF
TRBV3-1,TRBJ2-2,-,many,TGTGCCAGCAGCTGGGGGGTCACCGGGGAGCTGTTTTTT,CASSWGVTGELFF
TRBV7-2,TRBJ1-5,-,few,TGTGCCAGCAGCGACTTTATGGGCAATCAGCCCCAGCATTTT,CASSDFMGNQPQHF
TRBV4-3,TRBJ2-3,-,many,TGCGCCAGCAGCCAAAAGGGGGATACGCAGTATTTT,CASSQKGDTQYF
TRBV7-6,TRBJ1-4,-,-,TGTGCCAGCAGCTCCCCGGGGGGGGGGACTAATGAAAAACTGTTTTTT,CASSSPGGGTNEKLFF
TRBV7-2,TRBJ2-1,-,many,TGTGCCAGCAGCACCGACTGGCACCCCTACAATGAGCAGTTCTTC,CASSTDWHPYNEQFF
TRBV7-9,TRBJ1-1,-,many,TGTGCCAGCAGCTTAGATCCCGTAGGGACTGAAGCTTTCTTT,CASSLDPVGTEAFF
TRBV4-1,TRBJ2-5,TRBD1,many,TGCGCCAGCAGCGTAGGACAGGGTACAGAGACCCAGTACTTC,CASSVGQGTETQYF
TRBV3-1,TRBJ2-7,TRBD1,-,TGTGCCAGCAGCCGGGACAGGGAGCAGTACTTC,CASSRDREQYF
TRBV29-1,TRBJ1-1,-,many,TGCAGCGTTGAAGGGCAGGGCAACACTGAAGCTTTCTTT,CSVEGQGNTEAFF
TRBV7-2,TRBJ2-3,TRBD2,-,TGTGCCAGCAGCGAGACTAGCGGGTGGGGGGCGGATACGCAGTATTTT,CASSETSGWGADTQYF
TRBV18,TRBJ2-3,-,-,TGTGCCAGCTCACCAGGTGGCCCCTTGTGGGAGTTCACAGATACGAAGTATTTT,CASSPGGPLWEFTDTKYF